Below, 20 T cell receptor beta chains from the same sample are listed, as sequenced in a study of blood T cells in healthy people across ages. The second PCR ran roughly 6 to 11 cycles with a sample-barcoded 5' primer and J-beta primers. TCRdb re-derived calls from the 5' RACE reads in MiXCR, one entry per CDR3 protein. The table records 1.5 million or so distinct CDR3 sequences, approximately 38% of them present only once. The source material was blood. The source is a woman aged 18-29 years in good health.

The gene calls are TRBV9 and TRBJ2-1, with a tentative D call TRBD2 (7 bases). CDR3 size: 15 residues. The V gene lost 2 bases and the J gene lost 9 bases, with 18 bases spanning the gap. CDR1 and CDR2 from the germline V gene are SGDLS and YYNGEE. CDR3 loop: CASSVGHSGGGEQFF. As DNA, the CDR3 is TGTGCCAGCAGCGTGGGACACTCGGGGGGTGGTGAGCAGTTCTTC.

The chain couples TRBV6-5 to TRBJ1-2; 10 bases map to TRBD1. V dropped 0 bases and J dropped 6; count of bases not matched to a gene: 7. The length of the CDR3 is 16 residues. Germline lookup yields CDR1 MNHEY and CDR2 SVGAGI. CDR3 nucleotides: TGTGCCAGCAGTTACTCGACGACCGGGACAGGGGATGGCTACACCTTC. It yields the protein CASSYSTTGTGDGYTF.

The chain recombines TRBV14 with TRBJ2-3; 7 positions match TRBD2. There are 16 residues in the CDR3. The germline gives CDR1 SGHDN, CDR2 FVKESK. V lost 1 base to trimming and J lost 1 base; unmatched junction nucleotides: 5. DNA of the CDR3: TGTGCCAGCAGCCAAGGACTAGCCATTGGCACAGATACGCAGTATTTT. This sequence encodes CASSQGLAIGTDTQYF.

The chain employs TRBV18 and TRBJ2-7, with 8 bases lining up with TRBD1. V shed 0 bases and J 4 bases; nucleotides not matched to a gene: 2. The CDR3 has 14 residues. CDR1 KGHSH and CDR2 LQKENI come from the germline V gene. For the CDR3, the DNA is TGTGCCAGCTCACCACCCCGGACAGGGTACGAGCAGTACTTC. It yields the protein CASSPPRTGYEQYF.

The CDR3 reads CAISGGVAGGSNQPQHF. DNA for the CDR3: TGTGCCATCAGTGGGGGGGTGGCAGGGGGTAGCAATCAGCCCCAGCATTTT. V and J are TRBV10-3 and TRBJ1-5; the match to TRBD1 covers 7 bases. The germline V gene has CDR1 ENHRY and CDR2 SYGVKD. Trimming at V came to 4 bases and at J to 0 bases, leaving 9 bases not matched to a gene. This CDR3 has 17 residues.

The chain uses TRBV29-1 and TRBJ2-1; TRBD2 is a possible D gene (5 bases). The CDR3 is 12 residues long. CDR1 is SQVTM and CDR2 is ANQGSEA in the germline V gene. Trimming removed 1 base at V and 15 bases at J, with 16 bases between. The DNA of the CDR3 is TGCAGCGTTGAAGGGTCACTAGTCCGCCTGTTCTTC. This sequence encodes CSVEGSLVRLFF.

This clonotype was detected a few times. This chain uses TRBV7-3 with TRBJ2-7; no firm D call. This CDR3 has 13 residues. V lost 5 bases and J 5 bases, leaving 13 bases between the germline ends. The germline V gene encodes CDR1 SGHTA and CDR2 FQGTGA. The chain's CDR3 is CASSTSTWHEQYF. The CDR3 nucleotides read TGTGCCAGCAGCACCTCAACTTGGCACGAGCAGTACTTC.

This clonotype was seen a few times. The rearrangement links TRBV7-3 to TRBJ2-3; 10 nucleotides match TRBD2. From germline, CDR1 is SGHTA and CDR2 FQGTGA. V lost 0 bases, J lost 2 bases, and 8 bases stayed unmatched. CDR3 length equals 18 residues. CDR3 nucleotide sequence: TGTGCCAGCAGCTTAACGAGGGCTAGCGGGGGCTACACAGATACGCAGTATTTT. It codes for CASSLTRASGGYTDTQYF.

The chain combines TRBV11-3 with TRBJ2-1; D might be TRBD2 (5 bases). The CDR3 sequence is 16 residues long. V was clipped by 5 bases and J by 3 bases, with 17 bases between them. CDR1 is SGHNT, CDR2 YENEEA, per germline. CDR3: CASSRGLVSLYNEQFF. The CDR3 region has the DNA TGTGCCAGCAGCCGCGGGCTAGTCTCCCTCTACAATGAGCAGTTCTTC. Full variable domain (missing parts from reference TRBV11-3 and TRBJ2-1): EAGVVQSPRYKIIEKKQPVAFWCNPISGHNTLYWYLQNLGQGPELLIRYENEEAVDDSQLPKDRFSAERLKGVDSTLKIQPAELGDSAVYLCASSRGLVSLYNEQFFGPGTRLTVL.

This chain joins TRBV3-1 and TRBJ2-3; 15 bases map to TRBD2. The J segment lost 7 bases and the V segment lost 4 bases, leaving 21 bases of the junction unmatched. Germline values: CDR1 LGHDT, CDR2 YNNKEL (reference sequence). CDR3 length: 21 residues. CDR3 in DNA: TGTGCCAGCAGCCCAGAACCCCCGGGGACTAGCGGGAGGTTCCCCTCTAATACGCAGTATTTT. Translated: CASSPEPPGTSGRFPSNTQYF.

This sequence joins TRBV2 and TRBJ1-5; the D is unclear. Germline assignment: CDR1 SNHLY and CDR2 FYNNEI. The V and J ends lost 6 bases and 2 bases respectively, with 11 bases between them. The CDR3 has 14 residues. The CDR3 region has the DNA TGTGCCAGCAGGGATTCTGGGGGCAATCAGCCCCAGCATTTT. Translation gives CASRDSGGNQPQHF.

The gene calls are TRBV15 and TRBJ1-1; tentatively, D is TRBD1 (5 bases). Germline V gene sequence: CDR1 LNHNV, CDR2 YYDKDF (reference sequence). The V gene lost 3 bases and the J gene lost 3 bases, with 11 bases spanning the gap. The CDR3 is 14 amino acids. The CDR3 loop reads CATSSCDRYTEAFF. The DNA for the CDR3 is TGTGCCACCAGCAGCTGCGACAGATACACTGAAGCTTTCTTT.

To note about this clonotype: A much larger clone differs by one base, so this may be a read error. The V call is TRBV29-1, the J call TRBJ1-1; 7 bases align to TRBD1. This CDR3 region has 13 residues. V gave up 7 bases and J gave up 6 bases; unmatched junction bases: 11. CDR1 is SQVTM and CDR2 is ANQGSEA in the germline V gene. CDR3 amino acids: CSGRQGLEPEAFF. The CDR3 DNA is TGCAGCGGAAGACAGGGCCTGGAACCTGAAGCTTTCTTT.

V gene TRBV7-6 combines with J gene TRBJ2-3; a possible D gene is TRBD2 (5 bases). The CDR3 extends over 13 amino acids. The germline gives CDR1 SGHVS, CDR2 FNYEAQ. Trimming removed 5 bases from V and 8 bases from J, with 14 bases in between. The CDR3: CASSRDYAGTQYF. The CDR3 DNA sequence: TGTGCCAGCAGCCGCGACTACGCGGGTACGCAGTATTTT.

This chain uses TRBV11-2 with TRBJ1-2; the match to TRBD1 covers 8 bases. Germline CDR1 SGHAT, CDR2 FQNNGV. The CDR3 spans 16 residues. The J segment lost 0 bases and the V segment lost 5 bases, leaving 8 bases of the junction unmatched. The CDR3 spells CASSPRAGGTNYGYTF. CDR3 bases: TGTGCCAGCAGCCCCCGGGCAGGGGGCACTAACTATGGCTACACCTTC.

This clonotype was observed a few times. This chain joins TRBV20-1 and TRBJ1-2, with D possibly TRBD1 on 6 matching bases. The CDR3 extends over 14 amino acids. Per germline, CDR1 DFQATT and CDR2 SNEGSKA (reference sequence). Trimming left V 4 bases short and J 1 base short, with 13 bases between. CDR3 loop: CSATADSFNYGYTF. CDR3 nucleotides: TGCAGTGCTACTGCGGACAGCTTTAACTATGGCTACACCTTC.

This clonotype was seen more than once but under ten times. V and J are TRBV3-1 and TRBJ2-3; tentatively, D is TRBD2 (7 bases). This CDR3 region has 14 residues. Trimming removed 3 bases from V and 2 bases from J, with 9 bases in between. Germline lookup yields CDR1 LGHDT and CDR2 YNNKEL (reference sequence). The CDR3 loop is CASSQRGPTDTQYF. The CDR3 DNA reads as TGTGCCAGCAGCCAGCGGGGGCCCACAGATACGCAGTATTTT.

This chain connects TRBV7-2 to TRBJ2-3; 9 bases are shared with TRBD2. Trimming took 5 bases from V and 3 from J; bases not matched to a gene: 9. There are 16 residues in the CDR3. Germline CDR1 and CDR2: SGHTA and FQGNSA. Written as DNA, the CDR3 is TGTGCCAGCAGCCCTAGGTTGCTAGCGGGAACAGATACGCAGTATTTT. It specifies CASSPRLLAGTDTQYF.

This chain joins TRBV4-1 and TRBJ2-5; D remains ambiguous. V was trimmed by 0 bases and J by 5 bases, leaving 4 bases between them. The V gene's germline CDR1 is MGHRA and CDR2 YSYEKL. There are 12 residues in the CDR3. The CDR3 protein is CASSQEAETQYF. CDR3 DNA: TGCGCCAGCAGCCAAGAGGCGGAGACCCAGTACTTC.

The DNA for the CDR3 is TGTGCCAGTAGTATAGCCTCAACGAACACTGAAGCTTTCTTT. Translated, it gives CASSIASTNTEAFF. The J gene is TRBJ1-1, the V gene TRBV19; D is uncertain. CDR1 and CDR2 (germline): LNHDA, SQIVND (reference sequence). There are 14 residues in the CDR3. V was shortened by 1 base and J by 1 base, with 7 bases between the two germline ends.